This is a list of T cell receptor beta chains from one sample in a study of T cell responses to AZD1222 COVID-19 vaccine. Assay used: immunoSEQ multiplex PCR; TCRdb lists only in-frame clones, some missing. The data show over 150,000 clones, with just under 90% seen just once and roughly 6.5% held by the top ten. Sequenced here: peripheral blood, sampled on day 0 of AZD1222 vaccination. These TCRs come from an adult in good health. CDR3s include the opening cysteine and the closing phenylalanine or tryptophan. D genes are given only for firm matches. Where a row states a size, it is once, few, many or the class of an expanded clone; other rows omit it.

DNA: TGTGCCAGCAGTTTTGGCGGGGGGGTTCAAGAGACCCAGTACTTC
CDR3: CASSFGGGVQETQYF
J: TRBJ2-5
size: -
V: TRBV28
D: TRBD2

DNA: TGTGCCAGCAGCGCCGCAACAGGGGGCGCCCCTTACGAGCAGTACTTC
CDR3: CASSAATGGAPYEQYF
J: TRBJ2-7
size: -
V: TRBV9
D: TRBD1

DNA: TGTGCCAGTAGTGTGACAGGGGCGAACACTGAAGCTTTCTTT
CDR3: CASSVTGANTEAFF
J: TRBJ1-1
size: -
V: TRBV19
D: TRBD1

DNA: TGTGCCAGCAGTTTACGACAACAGGGGGCCCAGGGGACCCAGTACTTC
CDR3: CASSLRQQGAQGTQYF
J: TRBJ2-5
size: -
V: TRBV28
D: TRBD1

DNA: TGTGCCAGCAGCTTGGAATGGCAGGGCAATGGCTACACCTTC
CDR3: CASSLEWQGNGYTF
J: TRBJ1-2
size: -
V: TRBV5-4
D: -

DNA: TGTGCCAGCAGGTTGGGACAGGGGGAGATGGGCACTGAAGCTTTCTTT
CDR3: CASRLGQGEMGTEAFF
J: TRBJ1-1
size: -
V: TRBV2
D: TRBD1

DNA: TGTGCCAGCAGTTTACTGGGAAAGGCTCAAGAGACCCAGTACTTC
CDR3: CASSLLGKAQETQYF
J: TRBJ2-5
size: -
V: TRBV27
D: -

DNA: TGTGCCAGCAGGACCGGAGGGGCCCAAGAGACCCAGTACTTC
CDR3: CASRTGGAQETQYF
J: TRBJ2-5
size: -
V: TRBV28
D: -

DNA: TGTGCCAGCAGCTTAAACGGACCAGAGACCCAGTACTTC
CDR3: CASSLNGPETQYF
J: TRBJ2-5
size: -
V: TRBV7-3
D: -

DNA: TGCAGCGCGGGGACGAATGGCTACACCTTC
CDR3: CSAGTNGYTF
J: TRBJ1-2
size: -
V: TRBV29-1
D: -

DNA: TGTGCCAGCAGTCGAGGGGGCGCAGGTGAAGCTTTCTTT
CDR3: CASSRGGAGEAFF
J: TRBJ1-1
size: -
V: TRBV6-2/TRBV6-3
D: TRBD1

DNA: TGTGCCAGCAGTGAAGTCATTACGGGAAACACCATATATTTT
CDR3: CASSEVITGNTIYF
J: TRBJ1-3
size: -
V: TRBV6-1
D: -

DNA: TGTGCCAGCAGCCAAGATTTGGTAGATTCCTACGAGCAGTACTTC
CDR3: CASSQDLVDSYEQYF
J: TRBJ2-7
size: -
V: TRBV4-2
D: -

DNA: TGTGCCAGCAGTCCGAGACTAGCGGGAGGGCGCAATGAGCAGTTCTTC
CDR3: CASSPRLAGGRNEQFF
J: TRBJ2-1
size: -
V: TRBV7-9
D: TRBD2

DNA: TGTGCCAGCAGCAAACTCCCAGGGGGAGACGAGCAGTACTTC
CDR3: CASSKLPGGDEQYF
J: TRBJ2-7
size: -
V: TRBV4-2
D: TRBD1

DNA: TGTGCCAGCTCACCACTGGGGGCTTCGGATCAGCCCCAGCATTTT
CDR3: CASSPLGASDQPQHF
J: TRBJ1-5
size: few
V: TRBV18
D: -

DNA: TGTGCCAGCAGCACCGGGACACCCCCTGAAGCTTTCTTT
CDR3: CASSTGTPPEAFF
J: TRBJ1-1
size: -
V: TRBV6-2/TRBV6-3
D: -

DNA: TGTGCCAGCAGGGAAGAGGTGGGGAGCTCCTACAATGAGCAGTTCTTC
CDR3: CASREEVGSSYNEQFF
J: TRBJ2-1
size: -
V: TRBV6-1
D: -

DNA: TGTGCCAGCGAAAGGCGAGACAGAGAACATGAAAAACTGTTTTTT
CDR3: CASERRDREHEKLFF
J: TRBJ1-4
size: -
V: TRBV7-9
D: -

DNA: TGTGCCAGCAGCCAAGGAGTGTGGCAGGGCCCTAGCTCCTATAATTCACCCCTCCACTTT
CDR3: CASSQGVWQGPSSYNSPLHF
J: TRBJ1-6
size: -
V: TRBV3-1/TRBV3-2
D: -

DNA: TGTGCCAGCAGTTACTCCGGCGTGGGCAGAGTATACTTC
CDR3: CASSYSGVGRVYF
J: TRBJ2-7
size: -
V: TRBV6-2/TRBV6-3
D: -

DNA: TGTGCCAGCATCCAGGGGGCTGGGCGCAATCAGCCCCAGCATTTT
CDR3: CASIQGAGRNQPQHF
J: TRBJ1-5
size: -
V: TRBV6-5
D: TRBD1

DNA: TGTGCCAGCAGCTTAGGGACCGAAGAGACCCAGTACTTC
CDR3: CASSLGTEETQYF
J: TRBJ2-5
size: -
V: TRBV7-2
D: -

DNA: TGTGCCAGCAGTCGGGACAGGGACCCCAACTACGAGCAGTACTTC
CDR3: CASSRDRDPNYEQYF
J: TRBJ2-7
size: -
V: TRBV6-5
D: TRBD1

DNA: TGCGCCAGCAGCCAACTACTTAGCGGGGCCGGGGAGCTGTTTTTT
CDR3: CASSQLLSGAGELFF
J: TRBJ2-2
size: -
V: TRBV4-1
D: TRBD2

DNA: TGTGCCAGCGGGGACACCACCTACGAGCAGTACTTC
CDR3: CASGDTTYEQYF
J: TRBJ2-7
size: -
V: TRBV6-6
D: -

DNA: TGCGCCAGCAGCTTGGGAGCTAGCGGGGTCACAGATACGCAGTATTTT
CDR3: CASSLGASGVTDTQYF
J: TRBJ2-3
size: -
V: TRBV5-1
D: TRBD2

DNA: TGTGCCAGCAGCGTAGGGTCGGGACAGGGGGACGGCTACACCTTC
CDR3: CASSVGSGQGDGYTF
J: TRBJ1-2
size: -
V: TRBV9
D: TRBD1

DNA: TGTGCCACCAGTGATTCGCGACAGGGGACTATTCAGCCCCAGCATTTT
CDR3: CATSDSRQGTIQPQHF
J: TRBJ1-5
size: once
V: TRBV24-1
D: TRBD1

DNA: TGTGCCAGCAGTGAGGGGGGCGGGTATAATTCACCCCTCCACTTT
CDR3: CASSEGGGYNSPLHF
J: TRBJ1-6
size: -
V: TRBV6-1
D: -

DNA: TGTGCCAGTAGTGGGGTTAACGGCAATCAGCCCCAGCATTTT
CDR3: CASSGVNGNQPQHF
J: TRBJ1-5
size: -
V: TRBV19
D: -

DNA: TGCGCCAGCAGCCCGGGACAGGGTGTCGGCTACACCTTC
CDR3: CASSPGQGVGYTF
J: TRBJ1-2
size: -
V: TRBV5-1
D: TRBD1

DNA: TGTGCCAGCTCGATTACGGGGAACACAGATACGCAGTATTTT
CDR3: CASSITGNTDTQYF
J: TRBJ2-3
size: -
V: TRBV18
D: -

DNA: TGTGCCAGCAGCCCCGTGGCTGGCGGCCAAGAGACCCAGTACTTC
CDR3: CASSPVAGGQETQYF
J: TRBJ2-5
size: -
V: TRBV14
D: -

DNA: TGTGCCAGCAGTGTTACTAGCGGGGGCTTCACAGATACGCAGTATTTT
CDR3: CASSVTSGGFTDTQYF
J: TRBJ2-3
size: -
V: TRBV2
D: TRBD2

DNA: TGTGCCAGCAGCAAAGTACCTACGACCACAGGGGGTCTCGATGAGCAGTTCTTC
CDR3: CASSKVPTTTGGLDEQFF
J: TRBJ2-1
size: -
V: TRBV21-1
D: -

DNA: TGTGCCAGCAGTCAAACCGACAGGGATAACTATGGCTACACCTTC
CDR3: CASSQTDRDNYGYTF
J: TRBJ1-2
size: -
V: TRBV6-1
D: TRBD1

DNA: TGCAGCGTTGAAAGGCCCACCGGCTACACCTTC
CDR3: CSVERPTGYTF
J: TRBJ1-2
size: -
V: TRBV29-1
D: -

DNA: TGTGCCACCAGTCAGGTCTCGAGCTCCTACAATGAGCAGTTCTTC
CDR3: CATSQVSSSYNEQFF
J: TRBJ2-1
size: -
V: TRBV24-1
D: -

DNA: TGCGCCAGCAGTGAAAAGGGGGCTAGCACAGATACGCAGTATTTT
CDR3: CASSEKGASTDTQYF
J: TRBJ2-3
size: -
V: TRBV10-1
D: TRBD1

DNA: TGCGCCATCGGCCAGAGTGGTCAGACTGAAGCTTTCTTT
CDR3: CAIGQSGQTEAFF
J: TRBJ1-1
size: -
V: TRBV5-1
D: -

DNA: TGTGCCAGCAGCTCGATAGGGGGCGCAAACACTGAAGCTTTCTTT
CDR3: CASSSIGGANTEAFF
J: TRBJ1-1
size: -
V: TRBV13
D: TRBD1

DNA: TGTGCCAGTAGTAAGACTAGCGGGGGGGGCACAGATACGCAGTATTTT
CDR3: CASSKTSGGGTDTQYF
J: TRBJ2-3
size: -
V: TRBV19
D: TRBD2

DNA: TGTGCCAGCAGCCAACTCTGGCTAGCGGACTACAATGAGCAGTTCTTC
CDR3: CASSQLWLADYNEQFF
J: TRBJ2-1
size: -
V: TRBV4-2
D: TRBD2

DNA: TGTGCCAGCAGGGGGACTACCAGCACAGATACGCAGTATTTT
CDR3: CASRGTTSTDTQYF
J: TRBJ2-3
size: -
V: TRBV28
D: TRBD2

DNA: TGTGCCAGCAGCCCACAGGGGCGCATTCAGTACTTC
CDR3: CASSPQGRIQYF
J: TRBJ2-4
size: few
V: TRBV11-1
D: TRBD1

DNA: TGTGCCAGCAGCTTAGGAGCGGTCCAAGAGACCCAGTACTTC
CDR3: CASSLGAVQETQYF
J: TRBJ2-5
size: -
V: TRBV7-2
D: -

DNA: TGTGCCAGCAGCTTAGGCCTCGGGGACTTATGGGAAAAACTGTTTTTT
CDR3: CASSLGLGDLWEKLFF
J: TRBJ1-4
size: -
V: TRBV7-9
D: -

DNA: TGTGCCAGCAGCATCGGACAGGGGTTCTATCAGCCCCAGCATTTT
CDR3: CASSIGQGFYQPQHF
J: TRBJ1-5
size: -
V: TRBV27
D: TRBD1

DNA: TGTGCCAGCAGCTTGGTTGGAGCGGGAGTGGGGAATGAGCAGTTCTTC
CDR3: CASSLVGAGVGNEQFF
J: TRBJ2-1
size: -
V: TRBV5-6
D: TRBD2

DNA: TGTGCCAGCAGTTTTTCCCGGCTTCCAGGGGGCGCGTACGAGCAGTACTTC
CDR3: CASSFSRLPGGAYEQYF
J: TRBJ2-7
size: -
V: TRBV28
D: TRBD1

DNA: TGTGCCAGCAATCCCCAAGGGAACACTGAAGCTTTCTTT
CDR3: CASNPQGNTEAFF
J: TRBJ1-1
size: -
V: TRBV2
D: -